This T cell receptor beta chain was sequenced for a study of regulatory T cells in long-lasting Graves disease (dated by TCRdb to about 2021). Concerning the study at large: Newly diagnosed Graves' disease patients had taken antithyroid drugs for less than 3 months. Persistent Graves' disease patients were compared with newly diagnosed Graves' disease patients by peripheral blood TCR sequencing and RNA sequencing. The study was registered as a clinical trial and conducted in China. A total of around 35 samples were covered by TCR sequencing, comprising roughly 13 persistent and roughly 20 newly diagnosed Graves' disease patients.

This clonotype showed up many times. This receptor's antigen is unknown. No base-level quality is on record; no much larger clone is a single base apart. Study-wide findings and limitations: The study examined only peripheral blood because the primary lesion, thyroid tissue, could not be accessed. Compared with newly diagnosed patients, persistent Graves' disease patients had lower TCR Shannon entropy and fewer highly expanded clones, which suggests clonal expansion. The small sample size was acknowledged by the authors as a limitation that may reduce accuracy. Patients with persistent disease shared more public clonotypes (fewer than 3,000) than newly diagnosed patients did (approximately 990). Sequencing and analysis were restricted to the TCR beta chain. Persistent disease showed preferential use of TRBV28, TRBJ1-2 and TRBJ2-5, whereas newly diagnosed disease favored TRBV20-1 and TRBJ2-1.

Libraries came from multiplex PCR. The sample was run on an Illumina HiSeq 4000. To build TCR beta libraries, CDR3 regions were amplified by Arm-PCR using iRepertoire HTBI primers. Gel purification was performed on PCR products prior to sequencing. Processing in the source paper ran as follows. Gene usage analysis of CDR3 amino acid clonotypes used the 62 TRBV and some 15 TRBJ segments found across samples. COPE and FqMerger were used to merge the filtered high-quality paired reads into contigs. BLAST was used to align contigs to the IMGT TRBV, TRBD and TRBJ reference genes, and CDR3 was defined following IMGT. Any clonotype with a frequency above 0.1% was classified as a highly expanded clone. Repertoire diversity was measured by Shannon entropy, and V-J evenness by the Gini coefficient. Public clonotypes were defined as clonotypes shared by more than one individual. Clones were called with MiXCR by TCRdb after fastp trimmed the public reads at Q25, and only in-frame beta chains were retained. Duplicate CDR3 protein sequences are folded into a single record with the most common DNA and genes. Here the V and J calls rest on TCRdb's processing, not on the authors' analysis. The sample includes hundreds of thousands of distinct CDR3 sequences, with 16% observed a single time. The ten largest clones capture 25% to 30% of the sample.

The CDR3 starts with the cysteine, ends with the phenylalanine, and has 16 residues. CDR3 DNA only is kept here, 48 bases in frame from base 1. Taken from the germline V gene (reference sequence), the CDR1 and CDR2 loops are SGHNT and YYREEE. The junction shows trimming of 3 bases on V and 6 bases on J, and the gene matches do not reach 7 bases of it. In the paper's terms, the time point label means: newly diagnosed GD, antithyroid drugs for less than 3 months. For both TCR sequencing and RNA sequencing, RNA was extracted from PBMCs in TRIzol. The diagnosis of Graves' disease followed American Thyroid Association guidelines. Patients were recruited from an endocrinology department in Xi'an, China. Each patient gave 9 to 10 milliliters of peripheral blood, collected in an EDTA anticoagulant tube. PBMCs were isolated by Ficoll Paque Plus density gradient separation without further T cell sorting. RNA quality was checked with an Agilent 2100 Bioanalyzer and agarose gel, and concentration with a NanoDrop 2000.

The same specimen was also included in a second study, on T cells in Graves' hyperthyroidism and ophthalmopathy. The other study reports the following: A patient counted as having stable Graves' hyperthyroidism if no progression to ophthalmopathy occurred over 18 months of follow-up. Hyperthyroidism patients were newly diagnosed, with disease duration under 2 months, and aged 18 to 65 years. Exclusion was applied to patients with uncontrolled infections, other autoimmune diseases, pregnancy or lactation. Clinical symptoms, serum thyroxine and TRAb, thyroid ultrasound, and orbital computed tomography formed the basis for the diagnoses. For the first round of RT-PCR on the TCR CDR3, the HTBI primer set was used together with the Qiagen OneStep RT-PCR kit. Most expanded thyroid clonotypes (frequency above 0.001) were also found in blood, which suggests that blood repertoires may mirror thyroid immune responses. In cross-validation, a model built on a 13 V-J signature told ophthalmopathy apart from stable hyperthyroidism with 85% to 90% sensitivity and 81% to 82% specificity, and in testing the same model reached 80%/75%. In validation, the model predicted progression to ophthalmopathy a median of around 6.5 months before onset, with 70% to 71% sensitivity and 72.22% specificity. TCR V-J signatures able to tell the groups apart were searched for in a discovery cohort of 100 patients, of whom 43 had Graves' ophthalmopathy and roughly 57 had stable Graves' hyperthyroidism. Prospective prediction of ophthalmopathy was tested in an independent validation cohort consisting of fewer than 20 hyperthyroidism patients and 17 patients who later progressed to ophthalmopathy. The 95 to 100 discovery patients were randomly divided into training and test sets at a 7:3 ratio. Thyroid tissue and blood T-cell repertoires from over 5 Graves' hyperthyroidism patients were also compared in the study. After blood sampling, hyperthyroidism patients were treated with methimazole at a starting dose of 30 mg daily, and ophthalmopathy patients were treated with high-dose intravenous methylprednisolone. A second multiplex PCR round built the libraries, followed by size selection and purification. Paired-end sequencing of the libraries was performed with 100 bp reads on an Illumina HiSeq2000. SOAPnuke was used to process the raw data, removing reads that contained adapters or uncalled bases, had a mean Phred below 15, or lacked an exact match to the constant primer or identifier. COPE v1.2.5 was used to merge the high-quality paired reads, and each unique nucleotide sequence was defined as a clonotype. MiTCR v1.1 was used to align the clonotypes against IMGT TRBV, TRBD and TRBJ reference segments. The analysis included only V-J combinations with a frequency above 0.0001, which together covered approximately 99% of the repertoires. A TCS score was defined as the ratio between F50 (clonal expansion) and ExV (chaos), using BLOSUM62-based TCRdist between CDR3 peptides within each V-J. Welch's t-statistics and random forest reduced around 510 V-J features to about 12, which were used in a naive Bayes classifier (R e1071). No statistical method was used to fix the sample size in advance, and group allocation was not hidden from the investigators. TCR Vbeta CDR3 sequencing of approximately 140 peripheral blood samples (under 45 ophthalmopathy, roughly 74 hyperthyroidism and 17 progressor patients) is reported in the paper.

The sequence derives from a man in his forties with Graves disease. Donor details come from another sample of the same person, matched by shared clones. The rearranged chain carries TRBV5-4 and TRBJ2-4, and 12 bases in between align with TRBD2. The sequences come from peripheral blood mononuclear cells (PBMCs), collected at new diagnosis, from a patient treated with antithyroid drugs. In nucleotides, the sequence is TGTGCCAGCAGCTCGGCTAGCGGGGGGGCCCGAAACATTCAGTACTTC. The encoded protein is CASSSASGGARNIQYF.